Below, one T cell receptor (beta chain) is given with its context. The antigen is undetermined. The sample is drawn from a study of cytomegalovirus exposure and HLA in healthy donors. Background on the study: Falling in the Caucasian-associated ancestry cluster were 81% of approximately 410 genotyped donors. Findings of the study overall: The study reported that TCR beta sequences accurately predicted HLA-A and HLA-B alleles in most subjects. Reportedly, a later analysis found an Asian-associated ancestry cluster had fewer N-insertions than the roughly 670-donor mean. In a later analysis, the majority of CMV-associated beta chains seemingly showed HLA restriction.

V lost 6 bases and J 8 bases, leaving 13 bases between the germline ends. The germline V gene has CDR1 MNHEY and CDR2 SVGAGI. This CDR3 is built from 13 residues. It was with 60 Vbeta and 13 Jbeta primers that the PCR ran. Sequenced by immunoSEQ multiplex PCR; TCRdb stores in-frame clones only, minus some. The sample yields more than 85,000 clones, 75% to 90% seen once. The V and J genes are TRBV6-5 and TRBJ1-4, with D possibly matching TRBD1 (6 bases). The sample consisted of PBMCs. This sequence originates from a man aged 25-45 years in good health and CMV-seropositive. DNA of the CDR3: TGTGCCAGCAGCGGGGGGCGCGGAGAAAAACTGTTTTTT. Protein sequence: CASSGGRGEKLFF.